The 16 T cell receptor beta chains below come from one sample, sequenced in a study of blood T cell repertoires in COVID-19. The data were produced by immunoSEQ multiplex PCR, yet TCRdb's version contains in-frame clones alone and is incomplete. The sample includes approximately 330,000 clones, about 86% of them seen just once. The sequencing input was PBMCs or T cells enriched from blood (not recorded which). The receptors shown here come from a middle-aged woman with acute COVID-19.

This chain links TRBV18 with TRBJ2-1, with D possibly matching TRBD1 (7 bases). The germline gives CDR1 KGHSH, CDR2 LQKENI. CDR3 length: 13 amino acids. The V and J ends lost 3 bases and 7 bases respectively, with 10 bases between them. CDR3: CASSPQGGNEQFF. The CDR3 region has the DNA TGTGCCAGCTCACCCCAGGGGGGTAATGAGCAGTTCTTC.

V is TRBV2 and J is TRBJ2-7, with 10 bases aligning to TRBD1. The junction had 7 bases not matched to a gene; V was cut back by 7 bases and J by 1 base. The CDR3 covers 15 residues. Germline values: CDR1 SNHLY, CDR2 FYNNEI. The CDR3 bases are TGTGCCAGCAATATACCGGGACAGGGGTCCTACGAGCAGTACTTC. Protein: CASNIPGQGSYEQYF.

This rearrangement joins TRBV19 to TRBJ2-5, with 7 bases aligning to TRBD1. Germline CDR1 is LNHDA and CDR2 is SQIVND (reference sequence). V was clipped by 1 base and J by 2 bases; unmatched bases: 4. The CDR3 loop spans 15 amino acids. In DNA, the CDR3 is TGTGCCAGTAGTATAGCAAGGGGACAGCAAGAGACCCAGTACTTC. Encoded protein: CASSIARGQQETQYF.

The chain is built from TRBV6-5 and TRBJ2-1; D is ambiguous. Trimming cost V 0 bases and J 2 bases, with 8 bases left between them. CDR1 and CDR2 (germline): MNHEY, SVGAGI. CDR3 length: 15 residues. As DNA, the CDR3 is TGTGCCAGCAGTTACTCGACGCGGCCCTACAATGAGCAGTTCTTC. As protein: CASSYSTRPYNEQFF.

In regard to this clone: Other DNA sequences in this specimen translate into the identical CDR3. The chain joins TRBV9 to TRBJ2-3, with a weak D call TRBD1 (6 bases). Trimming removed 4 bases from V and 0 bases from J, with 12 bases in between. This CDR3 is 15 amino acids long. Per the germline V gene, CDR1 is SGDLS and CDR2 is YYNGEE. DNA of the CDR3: TGTGCCAGCAGCCCCAGGGGAGCTAGCACAGATACGCAGTATTTT. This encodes CASSPRGASTDTQYF.

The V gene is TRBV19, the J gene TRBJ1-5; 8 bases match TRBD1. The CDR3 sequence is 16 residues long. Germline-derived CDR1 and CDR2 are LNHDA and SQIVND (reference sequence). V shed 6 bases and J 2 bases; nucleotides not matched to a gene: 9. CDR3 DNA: TGTGCCAGTAGAGAACCGGACAGGGTTGGCAATCAGCCCCAGCATTTT. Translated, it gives CASREPDRVGNQPQHF.

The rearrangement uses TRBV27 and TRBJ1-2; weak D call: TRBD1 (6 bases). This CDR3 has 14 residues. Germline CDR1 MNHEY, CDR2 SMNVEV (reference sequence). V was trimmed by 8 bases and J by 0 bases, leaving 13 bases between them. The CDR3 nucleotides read TGTGCCAGCCACGGGGGGGCACCTAACTATGGCTACACCTTC. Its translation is CASHGGAPNYGYTF.

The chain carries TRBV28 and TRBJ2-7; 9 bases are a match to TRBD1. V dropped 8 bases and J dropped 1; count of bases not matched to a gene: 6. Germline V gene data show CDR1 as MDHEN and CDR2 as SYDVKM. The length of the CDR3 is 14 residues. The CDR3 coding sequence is TGTGCCAGCGGAGGGACAGGGCCGTCCTACGAGCAGTACTTC. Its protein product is CASGGTGPSYEQYF.

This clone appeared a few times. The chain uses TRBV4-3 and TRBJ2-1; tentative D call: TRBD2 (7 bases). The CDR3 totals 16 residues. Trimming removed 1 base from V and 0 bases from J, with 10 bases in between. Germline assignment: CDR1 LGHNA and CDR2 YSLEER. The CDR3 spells CASSQGGGGSYNEQFF. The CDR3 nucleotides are TGCGCCAGCAGCCAAGGGGGAGGGGGCTCCTACAATGAGCAGTTCTTC.

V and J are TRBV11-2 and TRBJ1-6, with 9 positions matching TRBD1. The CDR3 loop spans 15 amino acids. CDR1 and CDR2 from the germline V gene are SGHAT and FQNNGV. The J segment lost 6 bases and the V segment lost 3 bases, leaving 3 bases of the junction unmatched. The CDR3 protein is CASSLRGQGNSPLHF. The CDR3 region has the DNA TGTGCCAGCAGCTTGAGGGGACAGGGTAATTCACCCCTCCACTTT.

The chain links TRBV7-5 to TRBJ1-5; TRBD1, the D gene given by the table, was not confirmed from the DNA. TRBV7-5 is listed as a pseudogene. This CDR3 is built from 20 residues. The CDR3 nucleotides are TGTGCCAGAAGCTTCAAAAATTTGGTCGCACAGGGGGTAACCAATCAGCCCCAGCATTTT. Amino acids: CARSFKNLVAQGVTNQPQHF.

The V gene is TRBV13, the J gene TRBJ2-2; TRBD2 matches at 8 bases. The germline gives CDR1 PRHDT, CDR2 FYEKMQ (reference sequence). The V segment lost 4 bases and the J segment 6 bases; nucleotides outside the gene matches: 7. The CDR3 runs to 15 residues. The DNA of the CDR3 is TGTGCCAGCAGCTACCGGGAGGGGGGTTCCGGGGAGCTGTTTTTT. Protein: CASSYREGGSGELFF.

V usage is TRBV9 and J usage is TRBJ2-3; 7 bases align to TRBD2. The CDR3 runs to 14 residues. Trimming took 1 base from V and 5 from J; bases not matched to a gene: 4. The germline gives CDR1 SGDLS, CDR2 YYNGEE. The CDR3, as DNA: TGTGCCAGCAGCGTAAGTGGGGGGGGAGATACGCAGTATTTT. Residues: CASSVSGGGDTQYF.

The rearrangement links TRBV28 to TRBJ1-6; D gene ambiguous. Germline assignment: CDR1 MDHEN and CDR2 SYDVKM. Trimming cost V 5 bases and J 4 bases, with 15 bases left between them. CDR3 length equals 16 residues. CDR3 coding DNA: TGTGCCAGCAGTGACCGGACTGTGATTTATAATTCACCCCTCCACTTT. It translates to CASSDRTVIYNSPLHF.

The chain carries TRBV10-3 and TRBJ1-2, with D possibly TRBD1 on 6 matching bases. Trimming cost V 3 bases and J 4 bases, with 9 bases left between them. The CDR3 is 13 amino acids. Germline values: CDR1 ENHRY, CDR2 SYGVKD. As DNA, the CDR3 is TGTGCCATCAGTGAAGGGACAACCTATGGCTACACCTTC. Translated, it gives CAISEGTTYGYTF.

This CDR3 reads CASSSLPGLDYEQYF. DNA for the CDR3: TGCGCCAGCAGCTCCCTCCCGGGACTCGACTACGAGCAGTACTTC. This chain joins TRBV4-3 and TRBJ2-7; possible D gene TRBD2, 6 bases. This CDR3 is built from 15 residues. V lost 5 bases and J 3 bases, leaving 17 bases between the germline ends. Germline assignment: CDR1 LGHNA and CDR2 YSLEER.